The 9 T cell receptor beta chains below come from one sample, sequenced in a study of blood T cell repertoires in COVID-19. The assay was immunoSEQ multiplex PCR, and TCRdb's table has in-frame clones only and misses some. The sample contains about 120,000 clones, 85% to 90% of which appear only once. Input material: peripheral blood. These receptors all come from a man between 60 and 75 years old with acute or convalescent COVID-19.

This rearrangement joins TRBV24-1 to TRBJ2-7; no definite D call. This CDR3 contains 14 residues. Trimming removed 4 bases from V and 5 bases from J, with 14 bases in between. The germline CDR1 and CDR2 sequences are KGHDR and SFDVKD. CDR3 DNA sequence: TGTGCCACCAGTGACTCCACAACTACGAACGAGCAGTACTTC. The encoded protein is CATSDSTTTNEQYF.

The gene calls are TRBV29-1 and TRBJ2-2; maybe TRBD1 (5 bases). CDR1 is SQVTM, CDR2 ANQGSEA, per germline. This CDR3 comprises 13 residues. Trimming removed 2 bases at V and 3 bases at J, with 7 bases between. Here the CDR3 DNA reads TGCAGCGTTGAAAGGGGCTACACCGGGGAGCTGTTTTTT. Protein: CSVERGYTGELFF.

This sequence joins TRBV5-6 and TRBJ2-7; 14 bases agree with TRBD2. Trimming at V came to 0 bases and at J to 1 base, leaving 9 bases not matched to a gene. The CDR3 has 19 residues. Germline V CDR1 and CDR2: SGHDT, YYEEEE. CDR3 bases: TGTGCCAGCAGCTTGGTAGTCGGGACTAGCGGGAGAGCTTCCTACGAGCAGTACTTC. Residues: CASSLVVGTSGRASYEQYF.

The chain recombines TRBV7-2 with TRBJ2-3; D is possibly TRBD1 (7 bases). This CDR3 is 15 amino acids long. The germline V and J ends were trimmed by 2 bases and 4 bases, with 13 bases remaining between them. Germline-derived CDR1 and CDR2 are SGHTA and FQGNSA. The CDR3 DNA sequence: TGTGCCAGCAGCTTAAGGAGGGGGCGTGCAGATACGCAGTATTTT. This encodes CASSLRRGRADTQYF.

V usage is TRBV3-1 (or the pseudogene TRBV3-2) and J usage is TRBJ2-7; D perhaps matches TRBD1 (6 bases). Germline V gene data show CDR1 as LGHDT and CDR2 as YNNKEL (reference sequence). V dropped 4 bases and J dropped 2 bases, with 9 bases sitting between them. The CDR3 contains 13 residues. The CDR3 region has the DNA TGTGCCAGCAGCCCACAGGGAACCTACGAGCAGTACTTC. Amino acid sequence: CASSPQGTYEQYF.

The chain combines TRBV2 with TRBJ2-2; 10 bases match TRBD2. Germline-derived CDR1 and CDR2 are SNHLY and FYNNEI. J was trimmed by 4 bases and V by 4 bases; bases with no gene match: 6. The CDR3 loop spans 16 amino acids. For the CDR3, the DNA is TGTGCCAGCAGTGGGGCTAGCGGGAGCGGCACCGGGGAGCTGTTTTTT. Translating it yields CASSGASGSGTGELFF.

The genes are TRBV7-2 and TRBJ2-7, with TRBD1 identical over 7 bases. Germline-derived CDR1 and CDR2 are SGHTA and FQGNSA. This CDR3 is built from 16 residues. V gave up 0 bases and J gave up 2 bases; unmatched junction bases: 7. CDR3 residues: CASSLAGRGSAYEQYF. Written as DNA, the CDR3 is TGTGCCAGCAGCTTAGCGGGCAGGGGGTCCGCCTACGAGCAGTACTTC.

About this clone: The same CDR3 arises from other DNA sequences in this sample as well. This rearrangement joins TRBV19 to TRBJ1-6; 7 bases align to TRBD1. The CDR3 runs to 14 residues. Germline CDR1 is LNHDA and CDR2 is SQIVND (reference sequence). The V segment lost 2 bases and the J segment 7 bases; nucleotides outside the gene matches: 2. CDR3 in DNA: TGTGCCAGTAGTATAACAGGGGCCAATTCACCCCTCCACTTT. Residues: CASSITGANSPLHF.

V and J are TRBV18 and TRBJ1-1; 7 nucleotides match TRBD1. CDR3 size: 14 residues. Trimming removed 3 bases from V and 1 base from J; junction bases left unmatched: 2. Germline lookup yields CDR1 KGHSH and CDR2 LQKENI. The CDR3 reads CASSPRTGNTEAFF. The CDR3 DNA sequence: TGTGCCAGCTCACCCAGGACAGGGAACACTGAAGCTTTCTTT.